The 6 T cell receptor beta chains presented below share a single source sample, sequenced in a study of identifying expanded T cells in peripheral blood. The protocol was immunoSEQ multiplex PCR, while the TCRdb copy is restricted to in-frame clones and leaves out a portion. Of approximately 59,000 clones detected, over 85% appear once; the ten largest clones hold roughly 3.6%. Sequencing was done on a sample of blood. These receptors all come from a person between 18 and 75 years old in good health.

The rearrangement joins TRBV7-8 to TRBJ2-1; D is unclear. The CDR3 loop spans 17 amino acids. Germline values: CDR1 SGHVS, CDR2 FQNEAQ. V was pared by 6 bases and J by 4 bases, with 22 bases between. The CDR3 is CASSPNKLRGVYNEQFF. CDR3 bases: TGTGCCAGCAGTCCTAACAAGCTTCGCGGAGTTTACAATGAGCAGTTCTTC.

V is TRBV4-1 and J is TRBJ2-5, with D unresolved. This CDR3 is built from 13 residues. Deletions cut 4 bases from V and 4 bases from J, with 10 bases between. Germline V gene lookup returns CDR1 MGHRA and CDR2 YSYEKL. DNA of the CDR3: TGCGCCAGCAGCCCCCTGCTACTAGAGACCCAGTACTTC. It encodes CASSPLLLETQYF.

This chain links TRBV5-1 with TRBJ1-2, with D possibly being TRBD1 (5 bases). V was pared by 0 bases and J by 6 bases, with 15 bases between. The CDR3 covers 15 residues. CDR1 is SGHRS, CDR2 YFSETQ, per germline. This CDR3 is CASSLVLGTSDGYTF. CDR3 DNA sequence: TGCGCCAGCAGCTTGGTTTTAGGGACTTCCGATGGCTACACCTTC.

V usage is TRBV10-3 and J usage is TRBJ1-1; D is unclear. The V gene's germline CDR1 is ENHRY and CDR2 SYGVKD. There are 13 residues in the CDR3. The ends were cut back, 6 bases at V and 1 base at J, with 9 bases in the middle. DNA of the CDR3: TGTGCCATCAGAGAGGACGGGAACACTGAAGCTTTCTTT. Amino acid sequence: CAIREDGNTEAFF.

The chain has TRBV18 and TRBJ2-5; 8 nucleotides line up with TRBD2. Germline V CDR1 and CDR2: KGHSH, LQKENI. Germline trimming cut 2 bases from V and 4 bases from J; bases unmatched to any gene: 6. This CDR3 contains 15 residues. For the CDR3, the DNA is TGTGCCAGCTCACCAGGCGGGGGGACCCCAGAGACCCAGTACTTC. Translated, it gives CASSPGGGTPETQYF. Looking up the rest from reference TRBV18 and TRBJ2-5 gives the full variable domain: NAGVMQNPRHLVRRRGQEARLRCSPMKGHSHVYWYRQLPEEGLKFMVYLQKENIIDESGMPKERFSAEFPKEGPSILRIQQVVRGDSAAYFCASSPGGGTPETQYFGPGTRLLVL.

This rearrangement joins TRBV2 to TRBJ1-6, with 9 bases matching TRBD1. The CDR3 loop spans 16 amino acids. With 6 bases clipped from V and 6 bases from J, the junction kept 9 bases outside the gene matches. Germline loops: CDR1 SNHLY, CDR2 FYNNEI. CDR3 region: CASRLGQGMGNSPLHF. In DNA, the CDR3 is TGTGCCAGCAGGCTGGGACAGGGAATGGGTAATTCACCCCTCCACTTT.